This record concerns one T cell receptor beta chain sequence. This sample was taken from a study of control samples from healthy donors and cancer patients. The method was immunoSEQ multiplex PCR; TCRdb's version includes in-frame clones alone and lacks a portion of them. Of about 160,000 clones listed, about 93% are singletons. Germline V gene data show CDR1 as MDHEN and CDR2 as SYDVKM. CDR3 size: 13 residues. The V and J ends lost 2 bases and 6 bases respectively, with 11 bases between them. The clonotype was recovered from a woman in her twenties or thirties in good health. The chain uses TRBV28 and TRBJ2-7, with a possible D match to TRBD1 (5 bases). The sample was blood. The CDR3 bases are TGTGCCAGCAGTTTACCCATCGACAGCGAGCAGTACTTC. Translated, it gives CASSLPIDSEQYF.